This entry lists 30 T cell receptor beta chains sequenced from one sample in a study of shared clonotypes between healthy human individuals. Assay: immunoSEQ multiplex PCR; the TCRdb copy retains only in-frame clones and omits some. Of around 200,000 clones in the sample, over 80% were seen once. The specimen sequenced was naive CD4+ T cells sorted from blood. Specified subset: CD45RA+ positively selected. Every receptor here comes from a woman under 40 in good health.

The table lists this clone with a count of one. The chain has TRBV9 and TRBJ2-3; D remains ambiguous. There are 14 residues in the CDR3. Germline V gene lookup returns CDR1 SGDLS and CDR2 YYNGEE. With 0 bases removed from V and 7 bases from J, the gap between germline ends came to 12 bases. CDR3 protein: CASSVAPSSHTQYF. As DNA, the CDR3 is TGTGCCAGCAGCGTAGCCCCTTCGTCCCATACGCAGTATTTT.

This chain uses TRBV11-2 with TRBJ2-5; 8 nucleotides agree with TRBD2. The end of the DNA fits TRBJ2-7 better, so the J call may be wrong. The CDR3 has 14 amino acids. CDR1 SGHAT and CDR2 FQNNGV come from the germline V gene. CDR3 coding DNA: TGTGCCAGCAGCTTAGACGGGAGGGCCGGCGAGCAGTACTTC. This translates into CASSLDGRAGEQYF.

V usage is TRBV10-1 and J usage is TRBJ2-2; 9 bases are shared with TRBD1. Germline V gene data show CDR1 as WNHNN and CDR2 as SYGVQD (reference sequence). The CDR3 extends over 13 amino acids. V lost 8 bases and J lost 7; bases outside the gene matches: 5. CDR3 region: CASGGQGVGELFF. The CDR3 DNA follows: TGCGCCAGCGGGGGACAGGGTGTCGGGGAGCTGTTTTTT.

The rearrangement joins TRBV10-3 to TRBJ2-5; the match to TRBD2 covers 8 bases. Germline V gives CDR1 ENHRY, CDR2 SYGVKD. The CDR3 spans 14 residues. The V and J ends lost 5 bases and 7 bases, in that order; junction bases with no gene match: 9. CDR3 sequence (DNA): TGTGCCATCAGTCGAACGGGACTAGTGGGGACCCAGTACTTC. This codes for CAISRTGLVGTQYF.

This sequence joins TRBV2 and TRBJ2-2, with TRBD2 identical over 7 bases. V trimming: 7 bases; J trimming: 6 bases; junction bases outside the gene matches: 2. The CDR3 extends over 12 amino acids. CDR1 SNHLY and CDR2 FYNNEI come from the germline V gene. CDR3 sequence (DNA): TGTGCCAGCAAGCGGGAAGCCGGGGAGCTGTTTTTT. Its translation is CASKREAGELFF.

The CDR3 DNA reads TGTGCCAGCGGGTTCCGATCTGGGGGTCAAGAGACCCAGTACTTC. Protein: CASGFRSGGQETQYF. J is TRBJ2-5 and V is TRBV5-4; TRBD1 or TRBD2 may be the D gene (5 bases each). CDR3 length equals 15 residues. The V gene's germline CDR1 is SGHNT and CDR2 YYREEE (reference sequence). Trimming cost V 7 bases and J 2 bases, with 18 bases left between them.

This sequence joins TRBV28 and TRBJ2-7, with TRBD2 identical over 9 bases. In germline, CDR1 is MDHEN, CDR2 SYDVKM. CDR3 length equals 18 residues. The J segment lost 5 bases and the V segment lost 4 bases, leaving 18 bases of the junction unmatched. The chain's CDR3 is CASSSHLSWREGLDEQYF. The CDR3 DNA is TGTGCCAGCAGTTCCCACTTATCTTGGCGGGAGGGCCTGGACGAGCAGTACTTC. Full variable domain (missing parts from reference TRBV28 and TRBJ2-7): DVKVTQSSRYLVKRTGEKVFLECVQDMDHENMFWYRQDPGLGLRLIYFSYDVKMKEKGDIPEGYSVSREKKERFSLILESASTNQTSMYLCASSSHLSWREGLDEQYFGPGTRLTVT.

The chain carries TRBV5-1 and TRBJ2-2, with 10 bases aligning to TRBD2. This CDR3 has 16 residues. Germline lookup yields CDR1 SGHRS and CDR2 YFSETQ. V lost 4 bases, J lost 2 bases, and 5 bases stayed unmatched. The CDR3 nucleotides are TGCGCCAGCAGCCCGCTAGCGGGAGTTAACACCGGGGAGCTGTTTTTT. Translation gives CASSPLAGVNTGELFF.

This clone was seen only once. CDR3 loop: CASRGLAGVSYNEQFF. The CDR3 DNA sequence: TGTGCCAGCAGGGGACTAGCGGGAGTATCTTACAATGAGCAGTTCTTC. The chain combines TRBV6-6 with TRBJ2-1; TRBD2 agrees at 14 bases. V shed 6 bases and J 4 bases; nucleotides not matched to a gene: 5. This CDR3 region has 16 residues. Germline V lookup: CDR1 MNHNY, CDR2 SVGAGI (reference sequence).

This rearrangement joins TRBV18 to TRBJ2-3; D unresolved. Between the trimmed V and J ends, which lost 10 bases and 4 bases, there was a span of 9 bases. Germline assignment: CDR1 KGHSH and CDR2 LQKENI. The CDR3 runs 11 residues. The CDR3: CATQVADTQYF. CDR3 in DNA: TGTGCCACCCAGGTCGCAGATACGCAGTATTTT.

This sequence joins TRBV4-1 and TRBJ1-1; tentative D call: TRBD1 (6 bases). The CDR3 loop spans 15 amino acids. From germline, CDR1 is MGHRA and CDR2 YSYEKL. Trimming removed 8 bases from V and 2 bases from J, with 18 bases in between. CDR3 protein: CASSLGSGGNTEAFF. In nucleotides, the CDR3 is TGCGCCAGCTCCCTGGGGTCCGGGGGCAACACTGAAGCTTTCTTT.

This sequence joins TRBV2 and TRBJ1-5; no clear D. Trimming cost V 4 bases and J 2 bases, with 12 bases left between them. CDR1 is SNHLY and CDR2 is FYNNEI in the germline V gene. This CDR3 has 15 amino acids. Here the CDR3 reads CASSGHGMRNQPQHF. CDR3 sequence (DNA): TGTGCCAGCAGTGGGCACGGGATGCGCAATCAGCCCCAGCATTTT.

The V and J genes are TRBV28 and TRBJ1-4, with 7 bases lining up with TRBD1. The trim removed 5 bases at V and 8 bases at J, leaving 11 bases unmatched. This CDR3 has 15 residues. Germline-derived CDR1 and CDR2 are MDHEN and SYDVKM. The CDR3 loop reads CASSTSTGRLEKLFF. As DNA, the CDR3 is TGTGCCAGCAGTACCTCGACAGGGAGACTCGAAAAACTGTTTTTT.

The chain joins TRBV19 to TRBJ1-5; the D is unclear. Germline V gives CDR1 LNHDA, CDR2 SQIVND (reference sequence). The CDR3 runs 14 residues. V gave up 5 bases and J gave up 5 bases, with 13 bases separating them. The DNA for the CDR3 is TGTGCCAGTAGTTCTGTCGGATCTCATCAGCCCCAGCATTTT. Translating gives CASSSVGSHQPQHF.

The CDR3 DNA follows: TGTGCCAGCAGTTTAGGGGGGGCTTATACCTACGAGCAGTACTTC. Translating gives CASSLGGAYTYEQYF. The chain uses TRBV28 and TRBJ2-7, with D perhaps matching TRBD2 (7 bases). From germline, CDR1 is MDHEN and CDR2 SYDVKM. The CDR3 sequence is 15 residues long. V lost 2 bases and J 2 bases, leaving 13 bases between the germline ends.

This chain links TRBV7-9 with TRBJ2-7; 8 nucleotides line up with TRBD1. Germline-derived CDR1 and CDR2 are SEHNR and FQNEAQ (reference sequence). Trimming took 4 bases from V and 4 from J; bases not matched to a gene: 15. The CDR3 consists of 17 residues. In DNA form, the CDR3 reads TGTGCCAGCAGCTCTAAGGACAGGGTTCGGGACAGATACGAGCAGTACTTC. Amino acids: CASSSKDRVRDRYEQYF.

The chain has TRBV27 and TRBJ1-5, with D possibly TRBD1 on 5 matching bases. Trimming shortened V by 7 bases and J by 4 bases, and 14 bases separated the two germline ends. From germline, CDR1 is MNHEY and CDR2 SMNVEV (reference sequence). This CDR3 has 14 amino acids. The CDR3 DNA reads as TGTGCCAGCAAAACCCGGGACGGTAATCAGCCCCAGCATTTT. Amino acids: CASKTRDGNQPQHF.

This clone occurred once. CDR3 in DNA: TGCGCCAGCAGCCGGACTAGCGGGAATGAGCAGTTCTTC. Translation gives CASSRTSGNEQFF. V usage is TRBV5-1 and J usage is TRBJ2-1; 11 nucleotides align to TRBD2. CDR1 and CDR2 from the germline V gene are SGHRS and YFSETQ. The CDR3 covers 13 residues. V lost 4 bases and J lost 7; bases outside the gene matches: 1.

This clone was found a few times. The genes are TRBV6-4 and TRBJ1-4; D ambiguous. There are 9 residues in the CDR3. CDR1 is MRHNA and CDR2 is SNTAGT in the germline V gene. Deletions cut 7 bases from V and 10 bases from J, with 4 bases between. CDR3 residues: CASIGKLFF. The CDR3 DNA is TGTGCCAGCATCGGAAAACTGTTTTTT.

The sample holds one count of this clone. This chain links TRBV5-1 with TRBJ2-1; 9 bases fit TRBD2. The trim removed 4 bases at V and 4 bases at J, leaving 9 bases unmatched. The CDR3 is made up of 16 amino acids. CDR1 SGHRS and CDR2 YFSETQ come from the germline V gene. The CDR3 nucleotides are TGCGCCAGCAGCCCTGACTCGACTAGCGGTTACAATGAGCAGTTCTTC. This gives the protein CASSPDSTSGYNEQFF.

This rearrangement joins TRBV2 to TRBJ2-1; D is unclear. The CDR3 has 11 amino acids. Trimming stripped 3 bases from V and 8 bases from J, with 5 bases between. Germline V gives CDR1 SNHLY, CDR2 FYNNEI. The CDR3 loop reads CASSELDEQFF. The CDR3 DNA reads TGTGCCAGCAGTGAGTTAGATGAGCAGTTCTTC.

The chain employs TRBV10-3 and TRBJ1-5, with D perhaps TRBD1 (6 bases). Germline V lookup: CDR1 ENHRY, CDR2 SYGVKD. V lost 5 bases to trimming and J lost 3 bases, with 14 bases between them. The CDR3 is 15 amino acids. The CDR3 reads CAISQKGGSNQPQHF. DNA for the CDR3: TGTGCCATCAGTCAAAAGGGGGGGTCCAATCAGCCCCAGCATTTT.

The chain uses TRBV6-5 and TRBJ1-2; D unresolved. The germline V and J ends were trimmed by 6 bases and 3 bases, with 5 bases remaining between them. CDR3 size: 11 residues. Germline loops: CDR1 MNHEY, CDR2 SVGAGI. The CDR3 DNA reads as TGTGCCAGCAGACGGGACTATGGCTACACCTTC. It translates to CASRRDYGYTF.

The gene calls are TRBV10-1 and TRBJ2-1; D is uncertain. Germline CDR1 and CDR2: WNHNN and SYGVQD (reference sequence). The CDR3 is 12 amino acids. Between the trimmed V and J ends, which lost 2 bases and 6 bases, there was a span of 5 bases. The CDR3 spells CASSEEGNEQFF. CDR3 DNA: TGCGCCAGCAGTGAGGAAGGCAATGAGCAGTTCTTC.

This clone was detected once. CDR3 amino acids: CASSPSSRGRNQPQHF. The CDR3 coding sequence is TGTGCCAGCAGTCCCTCCTCCCGGGGTAGGAATCAGCCCCAGCATTTT. This rearrangement joins TRBV27 to TRBJ1-5; D uncertain. V gave up 5 bases and J gave up 4 bases, with 18 bases separating them. This CDR3 is built from 16 residues. Germline V gene sequence: CDR1 MNHEY, CDR2 SMNVEV (reference sequence).

The chain links TRBV7-8 to TRBJ1-2; D remains ambiguous. CDR1 and CDR2 (germline): SGHVS, FQNEAQ. The CDR3 runs 15 residues. The V gene lost 1 base and the J gene lost 4 bases, with 13 bases spanning the gap. In DNA, the CDR3 is TGTGCCAGCAGCTTAGTACGGGAGTCAGCCTATGGCTACACCTTC. Amino acids: CASSLVRESAYGYTF.

V usage is TRBV6-5 and J usage is TRBJ1-1; no definite D call. Germline V gives CDR1 MNHEY, CDR2 SVGAGI. Trimming removed 0 bases at V and 6 bases at J, with 5 bases between. There are 12 residues in the CDR3. CDR3 DNA sequence: TGTGCCAGCAGTTACTCGGGCTCTGAAGCTTTCTTT. The encoded protein is CASSYSGSEAFF.

V and J are TRBV5-1 and TRBJ2-5; TRBD1 or TRBD2 may be the D gene (6 bases each). The assigned J gene may be wrong: the sequence end matches TRBJ2-7 better. CDR3 length: 15 residues. CDR1 SGHRS and CDR2 YFSETQ come from the germline V gene. As DNA, the CDR3 is TGCGCCAGCAGCCCAGGGGACTGGGTTTCCTACGAGCAGTACTTC. Its translation is CASSPGDWVSYEQYF.

This sequence joins TRBV28 and TRBJ2-1; TRBD1 matches 7 bases. The CDR3 sequence is 16 residues long. After removal of 5 bases from V and 3 bases from J, the junction contained 10 bases not matched to a gene. Germline CDR1 MDHEN, CDR2 SYDVKM. The CDR3: CASSAPGGPDYNEQFF. The CDR3 DNA reads TGTGCCAGCAGTGCCCCAGGGGGACCGGACTACAATGAGCAGTTCTTC.

The V and J genes are TRBV5-4 and TRBJ1-2; 8 bases agree with TRBD1. V was clipped by 0 bases and J by 4 bases; unmatched bases: 5. This CDR3 comprises 15 residues. The germline gives CDR1 SGHNT, CDR2 YYREEE (reference sequence). The CDR3 reads CASSLVGRGPYGYTF. The CDR3 coding sequence is TGTGCCAGCAGCTTGGTAGGCAGGGGGCCCTATGGCTACACCTTC. Looking up the rest from reference TRBV5-4 and TRBJ1-2 gives the full variable domain: ETGVTQSPTHLIKTRGQQVTLRCSSQSGHNTVSWYQQALGQGPQFIFQYYREEENGRGNFPPRFSGLQFPNYSSELNVNALELDDSALYLCASSLVGRGPYGYTFGSGTRLTVV.